A single sample gave rise to the 32 T cell receptor beta chains below, sequenced in a study of blood T cell repertoires in COVID-19. TCRdb keeps only in-frame clones here, not all; method: immunoSEQ multiplex PCR. The sample lists roughly 26,000 clones, about 94% seen once, with about 4.1% in the top ten. Specimen: peripheral blood. The source of these receptors is a human donor with active COVID-19. The donor label of this sample is uncertain.

The chain has TRBV3-1 (or the pseudogene TRBV3-2) and TRBJ2-7; 8 bases match TRBD2. The junction had 14 bases not matched to a gene; V was cut back by 7 bases and J by 6 bases. Germline values: CDR1 LGHDT, CDR2 YNNKEL (reference sequence). The CDR3 sequence is 15 residues long. The CDR3 DNA follows: TGTGCCAGCACCCCGGGGAGCGGGGGACCGTTCGAGCAGTACTTC. Residues: CASTPGSGGPFEQYF.

This clone was seen a single time. The chain joins TRBV19 to TRBJ1-4, with no clear D. The ends were cut back, 10 bases at V and 5 bases at J, with 11 bases in the middle. Germline V gene sequence: CDR1 LNHDA, CDR2 SQIVND (reference sequence). The CDR3 runs 12 residues. CDR3 sequence (DNA): TGTGCCACCCGACATGGGAATGAAAAACTGTTTTTT. Translation: CATRHGNEKLFF.

This clone was seen only a few times. V usage is TRBV7-6 and J usage is TRBJ2-7; D is possibly TRBD1 (6 bases). V was cut by 4 bases and J by 6 bases, with 13 bases left in between. This CDR3 comprises 13 residues. Germline lookup yields CDR1 SGHVS and CDR2 FNYEAQ. CDR3 residues: CASSSRGSGEQYF. The DNA for the CDR3 is TGTGCCAGCAGCTCCAGGGGATCGGGCGAGCAGTACTTC.

This clone appeared once. The chain recombines TRBV7-8 with TRBJ2-7; no definite D call. Trimming left V 3 bases short and J 1 base short, with 13 bases between. Germline assignment: CDR1 SGHVS and CDR2 FQNEAQ. The CDR3 covers 15 residues. CDR3 nucleotide sequence: TGTGCCAGCAGCTTGGGCCGCCGGTTTTCCTACGAGCAGTACTTC. This gives the protein CASSLGRRFSYEQYF.

The V gene is TRBV7-6, the J gene TRBJ2-5; 7 bases agree with TRBD2. V gave up 5 bases and J gave up 4 bases; unmatched junction bases: 10. Germline lookup yields CDR1 SGHVS and CDR2 FNYEAQ. The CDR3 contains 15 residues. CDR3: CASSHFGLVGETQYF. The CDR3 bases are TGTGCCAGCAGCCATTTCGGACTAGTTGGAGAGACCCAGTACTTC.

The V gene is TRBV6-6, the J gene TRBJ1-3, with 7 bases matching TRBD1. Germline lookup yields CDR1 MNHNY and CDR2 SVGAGI (reference sequence). V shed 4 bases, J shed 1 base, and the junction held 4 bases outside the gene matches. This CDR3 is built from 15 residues. CDR3 nucleotide sequence: TGTGCCAGCAGTTCAACAGGGGAGTCTGGAAACACCATATATTTT. Translated: CASSSTGESGNTIYF.

This rearrangement joins TRBV6-5 to TRBJ2-7, with 7 nucleotides matching TRBD2. CDR1 is MNHEY and CDR2 is SVGAGI in the germline V gene. This CDR3 comprises 14 residues. J was trimmed by 0 bases and V by 6 bases; bases with no gene match: 5. The CDR3 nucleotides read TGTGCCAGCAGGAGGGGAGGGAGCTCCTACGAGCAGTACTTC. This sequence encodes CASRRGGSSYEQYF.

This clone was counted once. J is TRBJ2-5 and V is TRBV7-2; 7 bases are shared with TRBD1. The trim removed 6 bases at V and 5 bases at J, leaving 6 bases unmatched. Germline assignment: CDR1 SGHTA and CDR2 FQGNSA. The CDR3 is 13 amino acids. The CDR3 is CASRKTGSETQYF. The DNA for the CDR3 is TGTGCCAGCAGAAAGACAGGGTCGGAGACCCAGTACTTC.

The rearrangement joins TRBV29-1 to TRBJ2-5; 9 bases are shared with TRBD1. Germline V gene lookup returns CDR1 SQVTM and CDR2 ANQGSEA. Germline trimming cut 7 bases from V and 5 bases from J; bases unmatched to any gene: 5. This CDR3 comprises 12 residues. CDR3 in DNA: TGCAGCGCCGGGACAGGGCAGGAGACCCAGTACTTC. Residues: CSAGTGQETQYF.

This rearrangement joins TRBV6-5 to TRBJ1-4; 8 bases fit TRBD1. This CDR3 spans 16 amino acids. With V trimmed by 2 bases and J by 1 base, 3 bases remained unmatched. Germline V gives CDR1 MNHEY, CDR2 SVGAGI. The CDR3 coding sequence is TGTGCCAGCAGTTACGGGACAGGTCGAACTAATGAAAAACTGTTTTTT. As protein: CASSYGTGRTNEKLFF.

This clone was counted only a few times. The V call is TRBV28, the J call TRBJ1-6; TRBD1 matches at 9 bases. With 4 bases clipped from V and 8 bases from J, the junction kept 6 bases outside the gene matches. Germline CDR1 MDHEN, CDR2 SYDVKM. The CDR3 consists of 15 residues. The CDR3 DNA reads TGTGCCAGCAGTTGGGGACAGGGTGGATATTCACCCCTCCACTTT. It codes for CASSWGQGGYSPLHF. The variable domain in full, with the rest retrieved from reference TRBV28 and TRBJ1-6, is DVKVTQSSRYLVKRTGEKVFLECVQDMDHENMFWYRQDPGLGLRLIYFSYDVKMKEKGDIPEGYSVSREKKERFSLILESASTNQTSMYLCASSWGQGGYSPLHFGNGTRLTVT.

The chain carries TRBV6-5 and TRBJ2-7; D is uncertain. Germline V lookup: CDR1 MNHEY, CDR2 SVGAGI. CDR3 length: 11 amino acids. V was shortened by 3 bases and J by 5 bases, with 5 bases between the two germline ends. The CDR3 here is CASSYFDEQYF. Here the CDR3 DNA reads TGTGCCAGCAGTTATTTCGACGAGCAGTACTTC.

V and J are TRBV5-1 and TRBJ2-3; TRBD2 might be the D (5 bases). The V gene's germline CDR1 is SGHRS and CDR2 YFSETQ. The CDR3 totals 15 residues. V was trimmed by 4 bases and J by 1 base, leaving 13 bases between them. The CDR3 coding sequence is TGCGCCAGCAGCCGGGAAGGGTACGGCACAGATACGCAGTATTTT. It codes for CASSREGYGTDTQYF.

V is TRBV5-1 and J is TRBJ1-1; 9 bases are shared with TRBD1. The V gene end was trimmed by 4 bases and the J gene end by 4 bases; junction bases not matched to a gene: 11. CDR3 length equals 16 residues. Germline-derived CDR1 and CDR2 are SGHRS and YFSETQ. The CDR3 loop reads CASSPPGTGRITEAFF. The CDR3 bases are TGCGCCAGCAGCCCCCCCGGGACAGGGAGGATCACTGAAGCTTTCTTT.

This chain links TRBV6-2 or TRBV6-3 with TRBJ2-7; maybe TRBD2 (5 bases). The V and J ends lost 2 bases and 3 bases respectively, with 11 bases between them. Germline values: CDR1 MNHEY, CDR2 SVGEGT. This CDR3 has 14 residues. CDR3 coding DNA: TGTGCCAGCAGTTACAGAGGGCACTACTACGAGCAGTACTTC. Translated: CASSYRGHYYEQYF.

This clone was picked up one time. The chain carries TRBV5-1 and TRBJ2-2; 9 bases agree with TRBD2. V was clipped by 4 bases and J by 7 bases; unmatched bases: 8. The CDR3 consists of 15 residues. The germline gives CDR1 SGHRS, CDR2 YFSETQ. CDR3 residues: CASSPVAGVGGELFF. DNA for the CDR3: TGCGCCAGCAGCCCGGTAGCGGGAGTAGGCGGGGAGCTGTTTTTT.

V gene TRBV18 combines with J gene TRBJ2-7; D is perhaps TRBD1 (5 bases). Germline V CDR1 and CDR2: KGHSH, LQKENI. V was clipped by 6 bases and J by 2 bases, with 14 bases between them. This CDR3 contains 14 residues. Written as DNA, the CDR3 is TGTGCCAGCTCGAATGGCAGGGTTACCTACGAGCAGTACTTC. Its protein product is CASSNGRVTYEQYF.

The genes are TRBV5-1 and TRBJ2-3; D perhaps matches TRBD2 (7 bases). Per the germline V gene, CDR1 is SGHRS and CDR2 is YFSETQ. V lost 4 bases and J lost 1, with 19 bases in between. There are 17 residues in the CDR3. The CDR3 region has the DNA TGCGCCAGCAGCGGTGGCGGGGGCGCATCCGGCACAGATACGCAGTATTTT. As protein: CASSGGGGASGTDTQYF. Combining the CDR3 with reference TRBV5-1 and TRBJ2-3 gives the whole variable domain KAGVTQTPRYLIKTRGQQVTLSCSPISGHRSVSWYQQTPGQGLQFLFEYFSETQRNKGNFPGRFSGRQFSNSRSEMNVSTLELGDSALYLCASSGGGGASGTDTQYFGPGTRLTVL.

This rearrangement joins TRBV4-1 to TRBJ1-2; TRBD1 agrees at 7 bases. Germline V gene lookup returns CDR1 MGHRA and CDR2 YSYEKL. Trimming cost V 3 bases and J 4 bases; bases outside gene matches: 8. CDR3 length equals 15 residues. CDR3 in amino acids: CASSQSTGPLYGYTF. In DNA form, the CDR3 reads TGCGCCAGCAGCCAGTCGACAGGGCCCCTCTATGGCTACACCTTC.

The chain links TRBV5-1 to TRBJ1-2; the match to TRBD1 covers 7 bases. Germline CDR1 and CDR2: SGHRS and YFSETQ. The CDR3 is 15 residues long. The V segment lost 0 bases and the J segment 4 bases; nucleotides outside the gene matches: 6. The CDR3 DNA is TGCGCCAGCAGCTTGGACATACAGGGGCTCTATGGCTACACCTTC. This translates into CASSLDIQGLYGYTF.

This chain uses TRBV11-1 with TRBJ2-1, with 12 bases lining up with TRBD2. The CDR3 runs 15 residues. In germline, CDR1 is SGHAT, CDR2 FQDESV (reference sequence). Trimming removed 2 bases from V and 7 bases from J; junction bases left unmatched: 3. The CDR3 DNA sequence: TGTGCCAGCAGCTTACGACTAGCGGGAGATAATGAGCAGTTCTTC. This gives the protein CASSLRLAGDNEQFF.

The chain uses TRBV6-2 or TRBV6-3 and TRBJ2-2, with 9 bases aligning to TRBD1. V was pared by 4 bases and J by 1 base, with 7 bases of the junction left unmatched. CDR1 and CDR2 from the germline V gene are MNHEY and SVGEGT. CDR3 size: 17 residues. Here the CDR3 DNA reads TGTGCCAGCAGTTCCCTACAGGGGGCATGGAACACCGGGGAGCTGTTTTTT. This sequence encodes CASSSLQGAWNTGELFF.

J is TRBJ2-5 and V is TRBV23-1; D perhaps matches TRBD1 (5 bases). Being an ORF, TRBV23-1 has a function that is uncertain. The CDR3 contains 15 residues. V was shortened by 8 bases and J by 0 bases, with 16 bases between the two germline ends. The CDR3 nucleotides are TGCGCCAGCTCGGCCGCCAGGGTGTACCAAGAGACCCAGTACTTC. This gives the protein CASSAARVYQETQYF.

The rearrangement joins TRBV3-1 (or the pseudogene TRBV3-2) to TRBJ1-1; maybe TRBD1 (5 bases). Trimming took 4 bases from V and 1 from J, leaving 10 bases between them. This CDR3 region has 14 residues. CDR1 is LGHDT and CDR2 is YNNKEL in the germline V gene (reference sequence). CDR3 in DNA: TGTGCCAGCAGCCGGTTGGGGGGGAACACTGAAGCTTTCTTT. Translation gives CASSRLGGNTEAFF.

This chain uses TRBV19 with TRBJ2-4; 9 bases map to TRBD1. Germline V CDR1 and CDR2: LNHDA, SQIVND (reference sequence). V dropped 4 bases and J dropped 10; count of bases not matched to a gene: 11. This CDR3 is 15 amino acids long. The chain's CDR3 is CASSKLGQGDWIQYF. Here the CDR3 DNA reads TGTGCCAGTAGTAAGTTGGGACAGGGTGATTGGATTCAGTACTTC.

V is TRBV5-4 and J is TRBJ2-1; D not resolved. CDR3 length equals 16 residues. From germline, CDR1 is SGHNT and CDR2 YYREEE (reference sequence). V was cut by 3 bases and J by 7 bases, with 20 bases left in between. As DNA, the CDR3 is TGTGCCAGCAGCTGGTTCTCCAGGAACGGCAGAAATGAGCAGTTCTTC. Amino acid sequence: CASSWFSRNGRNEQFF.

The rearrangement uses TRBV9 and TRBJ2-3; D call uncertain. CDR1 and CDR2 from the germline V gene are SGDLS and YYNGEE. The germline V and J ends were trimmed by 0 bases and 3 bases, with 8 bases remaining between them. CDR3 length equals 14 residues. This CDR3 reads CASSVDGLTDTQYF. The CDR3 bases are TGTGCCAGCAGCGTAGATGGCTTAACAGATACGCAGTATTTT.

The chain recombines TRBV7-8 with TRBJ2-7, with TRBD1 identical over 9 bases. CDR3 length: 16 amino acids. Germline V gene lookup returns CDR1 SGHVS and CDR2 FQNEAQ. With 5 bases clipped from V and 0 bases from J, the junction kept 8 bases outside the gene matches. This chain's CDR3 is CASSPNRDRASYEQYF. The CDR3 region has the DNA TGTGCCAGCAGCCCAAACCGGGACAGGGCCTCCTACGAGCAGTACTTC.

The V call is TRBV21-1, the J call TRBJ1-1; TRBD1 is the table's D call, not checked against the DNA. TRBV21-1 is shown as a pseudogene. The length of the CDR3 is 16 residues. The CDR3 reads CASSKARADREIEAFF. The CDR3 DNA follows: TGTGCCAGCAGCAAAGCGCGCGCGGACAGGGAAATTGAAGCTTTCTTT.

The V call is TRBV6-5, the J call TRBJ2-5; TRBD2 is a possible D gene (6 bases). Germline assignment: CDR1 MNHEY and CDR2 SVGAGI. The CDR3 loop spans 13 amino acids. The V gene lost 8 bases and the J gene lost 5 bases, with 15 bases spanning the gap. The CDR3 reads CASSPGEWETQYF. In DNA form, the CDR3 reads TGTGCCAGCTCTCCGGGAGAGTGGGAGACCCAGTACTTC.

V and J are TRBV27 and TRBJ1-1; TRBD1 is a possible D gene (5 bases). CDR1 is MNHEY and CDR2 is SMNVEV in the germline V gene (reference sequence). V gave up 5 bases and J gave up 4 bases, with 17 bases separating them. CDR3 length: 15 amino acids. The CDR3 here is CASSPGLGSGTEAFF. The CDR3 DNA is TGTGCCAGCAGTCCAGGGTTGGGGTCTGGCACTGAAGCTTTCTTT.

A word on this clone: The germline gene is not matched at one end of the junction; a read error may be the cause. This chain joins TRBV19 and TRBJ1-5, with a tentative D call TRBD1 (6 bases). The CDR3 is 13 amino acids. CDR1 is LNHDA and CDR2 is SQIVND in the germline V gene (reference sequence). Here the CDR3 DNA reads TGTGCCAGTAGTATAAAGGGGGATCAGCGCCAGCATTTT. Protein product: CASSIKGDQRQHF.